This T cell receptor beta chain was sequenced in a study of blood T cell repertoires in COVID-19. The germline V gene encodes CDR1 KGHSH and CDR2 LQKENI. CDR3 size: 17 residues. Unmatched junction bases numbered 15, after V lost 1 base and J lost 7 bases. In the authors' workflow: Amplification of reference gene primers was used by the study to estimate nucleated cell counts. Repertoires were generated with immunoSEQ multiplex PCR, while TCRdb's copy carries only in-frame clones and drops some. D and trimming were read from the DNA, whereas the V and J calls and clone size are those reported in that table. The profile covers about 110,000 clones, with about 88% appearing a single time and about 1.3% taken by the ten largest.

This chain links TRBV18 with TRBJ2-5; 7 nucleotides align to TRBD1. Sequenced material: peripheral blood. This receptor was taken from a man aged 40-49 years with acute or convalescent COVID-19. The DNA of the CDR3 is TGTGCCAGCTCACCACTGGTGGGGTCGGGACGACAGGGGACCCAGTACTTC. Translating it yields CASSPLVGSGRQGTQYF.